A single sample gave rise to the 24 T cell receptor beta chains below, sequenced in a study of OX40 agonist ivuxolimab in advanced cancers. Data came from immunoSEQ multiplex PCR; TCRdb stores just in-frame clones and leaves some out. The sample yields roughly 110,000 clones, approximately 90% seen once. The specimen was CD4+ or CD8+ T cells sorted from blood, collected in a trial of the OX40 agonist ivuxolimab. These receptors were taken from an adult with an advanced solid tumor such as melanoma, head and neck, liver or kidney cancer.

The V gene is TRBV20-1, the J gene TRBJ2-1; D ambiguous. Germline CDR1 and CDR2: DFQATT and SNEGSKA (reference sequence). This CDR3 is 11 amino acids long. The V gene lost 6 bases and the J gene lost 5 bases, with 8 bases spanning the gap. CDR3 protein: CSARGNNEQFF. The CDR3 nucleotides read TGCAGTGCACGAGGTAACAATGAGCAGTTCTTC.

CDR3 loop: CASSLVGGHQPQHF. Written as DNA, the CDR3 is TGCGCCAGCAGCTTGGTCGGGGGGCACCAGCCCCAGCATTTT. The chain uses TRBV5-1 and TRBJ1-5; a possible D gene is TRBD1 (6 bases). The CDR3 spans 14 residues. Germline V lookup: CDR1 SGHRS, CDR2 YFSETQ. V shed 0 bases and J shed 7 bases, with 11 bases lying between them. Full variable domain (missing parts from reference TRBV5-1 and TRBJ1-5): KAGVTQTPRYLIKTRGQQVTLSCSPISGHRSVSWYQQTPGQGLQFLFEYFSETQRNKGNFPGRFSGRQFSNSRSEMNVSTLELGDSALYLCASSLVGGHQPQHFGDGTRLSIL.

V and J are TRBV21-1 and TRBJ1-1; the table's D call, TRBD1, was not checked against the DNA. TRBV21-1 is deemed a pseudogene. This CDR3 has 15 residues. The CDR3 region is CASSKFGHRLMGAFF. Written as DNA, the CDR3 is TGTGCCAGCAGCAAATTTGGACATCGCCTTATGGGAGCTTTCTTT.

This chain links TRBV5-5 with TRBJ2-5, with 8 bases lining up with TRBD1. The length of the CDR3 is 15 residues. Per germline, CDR1 SGHKS and CDR2 YYEKEE (reference sequence). The J segment lost 2 bases and the V segment lost 0 bases, leaving 3 bases of the junction unmatched. CDR3 amino acids: CASSLDTGGQETQYF. The CDR3, as DNA: TGTGCCAGCAGCTTGGACACAGGGGGACAAGAGACCCAGTACTTC.

The chain combines TRBV7-9 with TRBJ1-3; the match to TRBD1 covers 7 bases. V lost 4 bases and J lost 0; bases outside the gene matches: 6. Germline V gene data show CDR1 as SEHNR and CDR2 as FQNEAQ (reference sequence). This CDR3 is built from 16 residues. The DNA for the CDR3 is TGTGCCAGCAGCTCATGGACAGGTCTCTCTGGAAACACCATATATTTT. It specifies CASSSWTGLSGNTIYF.

This chain links TRBV5-1 with TRBJ2-1; D possibly matches TRBD1 or TRBD2 (5 bases each). V was clipped by 4 bases and J by 5 bases, with 13 bases between them. The germline gives CDR1 SGHRS, CDR2 YFSETQ. CDR3 length: 14 amino acids. The CDR3 spells CASSLLGRDNEQFF. The CDR3 bases are TGCGCCAGCAGCCTGTTGGGGCGGGACAATGAGCAGTTCTTC.

The CDR3 loop reads CASRGLATNTGELFF. CDR3 nucleotides: TGTGCCAGCAGAGGACTAGCGACGAACACCGGGGAGCTGTTTTTT. J is TRBJ2-2 and V is TRBV2; 9 nucleotides align to TRBD2. The CDR3 has 15 residues. The V and J ends lost 6 bases and 0 bases, in that order; junction bases with no gene match: 2. CDR1 and CDR2 (germline): SNHLY, FYNNEI.

The V and J genes are TRBV28 and TRBJ1-1, with D maybe TRBD1 (6 bases). CDR1 is MDHEN and CDR2 is SYDVKM in the germline V gene. This CDR3 is built from 16 residues. Trimming removed 5 bases from V and 1 base from J, with 17 bases in between. The CDR3 DNA reads TGTGCCAGCAGTCCCGGAGGCCGGGGGCGGAACACTGAAGCTTTCTTT. Translating it yields CASSPGGRGRNTEAFF.

V gene TRBV7-2 combines with J gene TRBJ2-7; 12 bases line up with TRBD1. V was clipped by 4 bases and J by 6 bases; unmatched bases: 7. Germline CDR1 SGHTA, CDR2 FQGNSA. The CDR3 runs to 15 residues. Written as DNA, the CDR3 is TGTGCCAGCAGCTCCCAGGGACAGGGGGCCTCCGAGCAGTACTTC. It codes for CASSSQGQGASEQYF.

The chain employs TRBV29-1 and TRBJ2-1, with 14 bases identical to TRBD2. The length of the CDR3 is 16 residues. CDR1 and CDR2 from the germline V gene are SQVTM and ANQGSEA. The V gene end was trimmed by 3 bases and the J gene end by 9 bases; junction bases not matched to a gene: 10. The CDR3 loop is CSVDDLATSGRGEQFF. In DNA, the CDR3 is TGCAGCGTTGACGACTTGGCGACTAGCGGGAGGGGTGAGCAGTTCTTC.

V usage is TRBV14 and J usage is TRBJ2-5; a weak D match, TRBD2 (6 bases). The CDR3 extends over 15 amino acids. The V end lost 5 bases, the J end lost 4 bases, and 17 bases lay between the germline ends. Germline CDR1 is SGHDN and CDR2 is FVKESK. This CDR3 is CASSVKLFGGETQYF. The CDR3, as DNA: TGTGCCAGCAGCGTGAAACTTTTCGGGGGAGAGACCCAGTACTTC.

V is TRBV30 and J is TRBJ1-5; the match to TRBD1 covers 7 bases. Looked up from germline, CDR1 is GTSNPN and CDR2 is SVGIG (reference sequence). This CDR3 region has 16 residues. V lost 5 bases, J lost 1 base, and 11 bases stayed unmatched. The CDR3 DNA is TGTGCCTGGTGCCCAAAGACAGGGCTAAGCAATCAGCCCCAGCATTTT. Amino acids: CAWCPKTGLSNQPQHF.

The chain uses TRBV6-5 and TRBJ1-1; maybe TRBD1 (6 bases). Trimming cost V 4 bases and J 2 bases, with 17 bases left between them. Germline V CDR1 and CDR2: MNHEY, SVGAGI. The CDR3 extends over 16 amino acids. The CDR3 sequence is CASSFFPGGRNTEAFF. The CDR3 DNA is TGTGCCAGCAGTTTTTTTCCCGGGGGCAGAAACACTGAAGCTTTCTTT.

This clone was counted between two and nine times. CDR3 residues: CASSGQGDGYTF. The CDR3 coding sequence is TGTGCCAGCAGTGGACAGGGAGATGGCTACACCTTC. The rearrangement links TRBV2 to TRBJ1-2; 7 nucleotides line up with TRBD1. Germline V lookup: CDR1 SNHLY, CDR2 FYNNEI. The CDR3 spans 12 residues. Unmatched junction bases numbered 2, after V lost 4 bases and J lost 6 bases.

The chain joins TRBV7-3 to TRBJ2-1; TRBD2 agrees at 7 bases. This CDR3 has 16 amino acids. Germline CDR1 reads SGHTA; CDR2 reads FQGTGA. V shed 2 bases and J 4 bases; nucleotides not matched to a gene: 8. CDR3 coding DNA: TGTGCCAGCAGCTTATGGCTGAGCGGGGATTACAATGAGCAGTTCTTC. Protein: CASSLWLSGDYNEQFF.

The chain employs TRBV7-2 and TRBJ2-3; D is uncertain. CDR3 size: 15 residues. The germline V gene encodes CDR1 SGHTA and CDR2 FQGNSA. V lost 5 bases to trimming and J lost 6 bases, with 18 bases between them. The CDR3 sequence is CASSPRSGMMDTQYF. CDR3 bases: TGTGCCAGCAGCCCCCGCTCGGGTATGATGGATACGCAGTATTTT. The variable domain in full, completed from reference TRBV7-2 and TRBJ2-3, reads GAGVSQSPSNKVTEKGKDVELRCDPISGHTALYWYRQSLGQGLEFLIYFQGNSAPDKSGLPSDRFSAERTGGSVSTLTIQRTQQEDSAVYLCASSPRSGMMDTQYFGPGTRLTVL.

The V call is TRBV4-3, the J call TRBJ2-1; 9 nucleotides agree with TRBD2. The CDR3 is made up of 18 amino acids. The germline CDR1 and CDR2 sequences are LGHNA and YSLEER. The junction had 7 bases not matched to a gene; V was cut back by 0 bases and J by 1 base. The CDR3 here is CASSQDPASGASYNEQFF. The CDR3 DNA sequence: TGCGCCAGCAGCCAAGATCCCGCTAGCGGGGCTTCCTACAATGAGCAGTTCTTC.

The chain recombines TRBV11-3 with TRBJ1-3; tentative D call: TRBD1 (5 bases). The CDR3 is 16 residues long. V shed 2 bases and J shed 0 bases, with 11 bases lying between them. From germline, CDR1 is SGHNT and CDR2 YENEEA. CDR3 sequence: CASSLYQGLSGNTIYF. CDR3 nucleotides: TGTGCCAGCAGCTTATATCAGGGTCTCTCTGGAAACACCATATATTTT.

This chain links TRBV5-4 with TRBJ2-1; the D gene is possibly TRBD2 (7 bases). The germline gives CDR1 SGHNT, CDR2 YYREEE (reference sequence). This CDR3 comprises 14 residues. V was pared by 1 base and J by 7 bases, with 12 bases between. In DNA, the CDR3 is TGTGCCAGCAGCTTGCGGGGGGCGCGAAATGAGCAGTTCTTC. Its translation is CASSLRGARNEQFF. Full variable domain (outside the CDR3, taken from reference TRBV5-4 and TRBJ2-1): ETGVTQSPTHLIKTRGQQVTLRCSSQSGHNTVSWYQQALGQGPQFIFQYYREEENGRGNFPPRFSGLQFPNYSSELNVNALELDDSALYLCASSLRGARNEQFFGPGTRLTVL.

This chain connects TRBV6-6 to TRBJ1-1, with D hard to call. The length of the CDR3 is 14 residues. V was pared by 7 bases and J by 1 base, with 13 bases between. Germline V gene sequence: CDR1 MNHNY, CDR2 SVGAGI (reference sequence). The CDR3 loop is CASTPNTGNTEAFF. Written as DNA, the CDR3 is TGTGCCAGCACCCCTAATACGGGGAACACTGAAGCTTTCTTT.

CDR3 loop: CASSPDSLKTGLAGGPDGDEQFF. The CDR3 DNA sequence: TGTGCCAGCAGTCCTGACTCATTAAAAACGGGACTAGCGGGAGGGCCGGACGGCGATGAGCAGTTCTTC. The chain links TRBV28 to TRBJ2-1; TRBD2 agrees at 16 bases. The CDR3 consists of 23 residues. Germline V gene lookup returns CDR1 MDHEN and CDR2 SYDVKM. V lost 5 bases to trimming and J lost 8 bases; unmatched junction nucleotides: 27.

The chain combines TRBV28 with TRBJ1-3, with D possibly matching TRBD1 (5 bases). Trimming shortened V by 6 bases and J by 0 bases, and 12 bases separated the two germline ends. From germline, CDR1 is MDHEN and CDR2 SYDVKM. This CDR3 has 15 amino acids. The CDR3 nucleotides read TGTGCCAGCAGCAAACGACAGTTCTCTGGAAACACCATATATTTT. It encodes CASSKRQFSGNTIYF.

The chain uses TRBV5-5 and TRBJ1-1; D might be TRBD1 (6 bases). Germline V gene lookup returns CDR1 SGHKS and CDR2 YYEKEE (reference sequence). V shed 5 bases and J shed 4 bases, with 12 bases lying between them. This CDR3 comprises 13 residues. The CDR3 sequence: CASRGSGVTEAFF. In nucleotides, the CDR3 is TGTGCCAGCAGGGGGTCAGGGGTCACTGAAGCTTTCTTT.

This clone was seen just once. This chain joins TRBV6-1 and TRBJ2-1; possible D gene TRBD2, 7 bases. CDR3 length equals 15 residues. Trimming took 6 bases from V and 4 from J, leaving 16 bases between them. From germline, CDR1 is MNHNS and CDR2 SASEGT. Written as DNA, the CDR3 is TGTGCCAGCAGCGAAAGGGGGGGGAGTTACAATGAGCAGTTCTTC. Protein sequence: CASSERGGSYNEQFF.